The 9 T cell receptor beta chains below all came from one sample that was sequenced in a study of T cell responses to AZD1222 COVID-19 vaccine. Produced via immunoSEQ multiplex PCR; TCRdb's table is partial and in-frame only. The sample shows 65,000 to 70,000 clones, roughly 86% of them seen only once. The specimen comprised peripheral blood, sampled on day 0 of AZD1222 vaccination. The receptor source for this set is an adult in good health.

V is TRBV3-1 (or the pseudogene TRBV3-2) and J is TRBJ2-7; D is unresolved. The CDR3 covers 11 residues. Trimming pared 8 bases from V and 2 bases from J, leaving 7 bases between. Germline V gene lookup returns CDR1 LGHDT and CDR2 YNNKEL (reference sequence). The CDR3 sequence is CASGGTYEQYF. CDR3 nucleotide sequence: TGTGCCAGCGGTGGGACCTACGAGCAGTACTTC.

CDR3 sequence reads: CASSQTANNEQFF. The CDR3 bases are TGTGCCAGCAGCCAAACCGCAAACAATGAGCAGTTCTTC. The chain is built from TRBV4-2 and TRBJ2-1; D remains unclear. Germline V gives CDR1 LGHNA, CDR2 YNFKEQ. The CDR3 is made up of 13 amino acids. Trimming pared 2 bases from V and 5 bases from J, leaving 7 bases between.

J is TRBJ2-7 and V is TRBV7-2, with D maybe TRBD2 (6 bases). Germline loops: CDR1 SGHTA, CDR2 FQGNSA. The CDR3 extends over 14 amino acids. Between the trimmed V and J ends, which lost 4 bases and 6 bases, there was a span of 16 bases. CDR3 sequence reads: CASSSSATRVEQYF. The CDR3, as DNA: TGTGCCAGCAGCTCCTCGGCGACTAGGGTCGAGCAGTACTTC.

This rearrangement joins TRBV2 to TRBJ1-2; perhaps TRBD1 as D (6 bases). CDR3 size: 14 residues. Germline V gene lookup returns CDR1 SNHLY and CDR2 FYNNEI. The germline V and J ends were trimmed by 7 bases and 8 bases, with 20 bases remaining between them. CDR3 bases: TGTGCCAGCAACTGGGGGCCCAAGAAGGGCGGCTACACCTTC. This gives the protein CASNWGPKKGGYTF.

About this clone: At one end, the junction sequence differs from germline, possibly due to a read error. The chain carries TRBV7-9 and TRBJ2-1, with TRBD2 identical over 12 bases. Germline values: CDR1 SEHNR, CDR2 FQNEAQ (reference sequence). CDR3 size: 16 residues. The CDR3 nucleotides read TGTGCCAGCAGCCCCGCTTCACTAGCGGGAGGAGTGGAGCGGTTCTTC. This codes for CASSPASLAGGVERFF.

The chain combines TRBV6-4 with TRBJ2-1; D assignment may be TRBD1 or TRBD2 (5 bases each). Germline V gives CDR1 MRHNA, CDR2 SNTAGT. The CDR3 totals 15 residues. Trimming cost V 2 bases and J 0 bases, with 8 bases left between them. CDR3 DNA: TGTGCCAGCAGTGACGGGACCAGCTCCTACAATGAGCAGTTCTTC. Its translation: CASSDGTSSYNEQFF.

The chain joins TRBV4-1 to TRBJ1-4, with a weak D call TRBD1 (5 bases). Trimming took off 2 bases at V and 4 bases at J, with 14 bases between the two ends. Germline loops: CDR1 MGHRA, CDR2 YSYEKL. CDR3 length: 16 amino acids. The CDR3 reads CASSQSPGPSNEKLFF. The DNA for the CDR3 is TGCGCCAGCAGCCAAAGCCCGGGACCCAGTAATGAAAAACTGTTTTTT.

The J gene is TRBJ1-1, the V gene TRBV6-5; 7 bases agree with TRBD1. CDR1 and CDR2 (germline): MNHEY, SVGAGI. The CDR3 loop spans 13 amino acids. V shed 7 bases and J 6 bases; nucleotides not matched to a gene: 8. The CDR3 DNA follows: TGTGCCAGCACCCCGAGGGGGCGCCCTGAAGCTTTCTTT. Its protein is CASTPRGRPEAFF.

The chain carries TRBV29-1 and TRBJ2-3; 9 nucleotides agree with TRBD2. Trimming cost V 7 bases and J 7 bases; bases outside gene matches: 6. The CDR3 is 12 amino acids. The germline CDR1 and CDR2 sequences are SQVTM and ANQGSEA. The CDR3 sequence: CSASTSGYTQYF. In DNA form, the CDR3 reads TGCAGCGCCTCGACTAGCGGCTATACGCAGTATTTT.